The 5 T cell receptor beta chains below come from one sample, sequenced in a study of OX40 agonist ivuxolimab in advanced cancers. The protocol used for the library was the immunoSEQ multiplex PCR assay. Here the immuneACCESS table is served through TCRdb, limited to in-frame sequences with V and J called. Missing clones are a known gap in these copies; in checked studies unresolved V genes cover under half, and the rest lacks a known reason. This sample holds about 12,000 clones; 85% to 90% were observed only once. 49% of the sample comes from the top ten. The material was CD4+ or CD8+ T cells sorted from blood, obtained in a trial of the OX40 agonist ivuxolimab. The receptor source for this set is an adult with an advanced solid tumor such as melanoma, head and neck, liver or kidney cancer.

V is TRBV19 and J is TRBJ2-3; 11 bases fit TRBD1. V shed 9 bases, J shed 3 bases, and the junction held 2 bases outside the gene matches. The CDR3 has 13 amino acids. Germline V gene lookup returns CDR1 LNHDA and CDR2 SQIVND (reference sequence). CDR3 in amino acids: CASGTGGTDTQYF. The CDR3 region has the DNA TGTGCCAGCGGGACAGGGGGAACAGATACGCAGTATTTT.

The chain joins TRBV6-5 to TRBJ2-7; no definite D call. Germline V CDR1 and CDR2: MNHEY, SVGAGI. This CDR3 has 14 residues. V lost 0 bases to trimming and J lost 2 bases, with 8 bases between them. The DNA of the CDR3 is TGTGCCAGCAGTTACTCGGGTGGAACCTACGAGCAGTACTTC. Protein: CASSYSGGTYEQYF.

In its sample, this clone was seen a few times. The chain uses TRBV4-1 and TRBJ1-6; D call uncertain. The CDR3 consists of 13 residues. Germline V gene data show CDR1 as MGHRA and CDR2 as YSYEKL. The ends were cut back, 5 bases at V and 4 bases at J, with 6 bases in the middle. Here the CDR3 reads CASSYSYNSPLHF. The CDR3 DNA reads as TGCGCCAGCAGCTACTCTTATAATTCACCCCTCCACTTT.

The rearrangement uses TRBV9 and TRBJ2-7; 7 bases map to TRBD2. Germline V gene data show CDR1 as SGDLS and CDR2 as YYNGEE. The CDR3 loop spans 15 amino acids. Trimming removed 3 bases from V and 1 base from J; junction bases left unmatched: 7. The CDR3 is CASSGGSSGSYEQYF. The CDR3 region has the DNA TGTGCCAGCAGCGGGGGTTCTAGCGGATCCTACGAGCAGTACTTC.

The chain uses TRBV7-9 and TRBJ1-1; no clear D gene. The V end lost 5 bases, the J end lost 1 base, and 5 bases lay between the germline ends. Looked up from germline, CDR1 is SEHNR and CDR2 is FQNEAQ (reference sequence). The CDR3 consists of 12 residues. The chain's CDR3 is CASSGSNTEAFF. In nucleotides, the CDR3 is TGTGCCAGCAGCGGTTCGAACACTGAAGCTTTCTTT.